The rows below give T cell receptor beta chains drawn from one sample of a study of cytomegalovirus exposure and HLA in healthy donors. Some clones are missing from TCRdb's copy, which holds only in-frame ones; the method was immunoSEQ multiplex PCR. The sample lists some 160,000 clones, about 84% seen once, with 1% to 1.5% in the top ten. The sequenced material came from PBMCs. Receptors were obtained from a man aged 50-60 years in good health and CMV-seropositive. CDR3s include the opening cysteine and the closing phenylalanine or tryptophan. The D gene is left open where the match is weak. Some rows mark clone size as missing; the rest say once, few, many or name a class of expanded clone.

- TRBJ1-5 TRBV19 TRBD1 TGTGCCAGTACCTGGGACAGGGTCGGTCAGCCCCAGCATTTT CASTWDRVGQPQHF
- TRBJ2-3 TRBV5-8 TRBD1 TGTGCCAGCAGCAAAGGGACAGGGGCATACACAGATACGCAGTATTTT CASSKGTGAYTDTQYF
few TRBJ1-5 TRBV2 TRBD1 TGTGCCAGCACCTTAGGGACAGGGGGCCTCAATCAGCCCCAGCATTTT CASTLGTGGLNQPQHF
- TRBJ2-3 TRBV14 TRBD2 TGTGCCAGCAGCCCCCGGGGAGCGGGGGGGCAGGGAGATACGCAGTATTTT CASSPRGAGGQGDTQYF
- TRBJ2-5 TRBV11-2 - TGTGCCAGCGCGCGGTCGGGGGACGGGACCCAGTACTTC CASARSGDGTQYF
- TRBJ2-5 TRBV2 TRBD2 TGTGCCAGCCGGGAGGGGGGAGAGACCCAGTACTTC CASREGGETQYF
- TRBJ2-5 TRBV7-8 TRBD1 TGTGCCAGCACCGATCCACAGGGGTGGCAAGAGACCCAGTACTTC CASTDPQGWQETQYF
- TRBJ2-7 TRBV6-5 - TGTGCCAGCAGGGCAAGGGGGAGCTCCTACGAGCAGTACTTC CASRARGSSYEQYF
- TRBJ1-1 TRBV28 TRBD1 TGTGCCACAGGGGGAAACACTGAAGCTTTCTTT CATGGNTEAFF
once TRBJ2-2 TRBV23-1 - TGCGCCAGCAGTCAATCGAGCCCCGGGGAGCTGTTTTTT CASSQSSPGELFF
- TRBJ1-1 TRBV28 - TGTGCCAGCAGATCAATCGGGAACACTGAAGCTTTCTTT CASRSIGNTEAFF
- TRBJ2-7 TRBV28 TRBD1 TGTGCCAGCAGGGCGGCCGGGACAGGCTCCTACGAGCAGTACTTC CASRAAGTGSYEQYF
- TRBJ2-7 TRBV5-1 - TGCGCCAGCAGCTTGGGGGGGAGGAGCTCCTACGAGCAGTACTTC CASSLGGRSSYEQYF
- TRBJ1-2 TRBV28 TRBD1 TGTGCCAGCAGTTCCCCCGCCGGGACAGAGTATGGCTACACCTTC CASSSPAGTEYGYTF
- TRBJ2-7 TRBV28 TRBD1 TGTGCCAGCCATCAGGGGGCCTACGAGCAGTACTTC CASHQGAYEQYF
- TRBJ2-5 TRBV7-3 TRBD2 TGTGCCAGCAGCTCCCAGCGGGGGGGCCGTGAGACCCAGTACTTC CASSSQRGGRETQYF
once TRBJ2-1 TRBV2 TRBD2 TGTGCCAGCAGTGAAGAAGCGGGGGTATACAATGAGCAGTTCTTC CASSEEAGVYNEQFF
- TRBJ1-2 TRBV6-1 TRBD1 TGTGCCAGCAGTGAAGCGCAGGGACAGATGGGCAGAGGCTACACCTTC CASSEAQGQMGRGYTF
- TRBJ2-3 TRBV5-1 - TGCGCCAGCAGCTCAGCGGTTGGGGGCACAGATACGCAGTATTTT CASSSAVGGTDTQYF
- TRBJ1-5 TRBV5-1 TRBD1 TGCGCCAGCAGCTGGACAGGGTTGAATCAGCCCCAGCATTTT CASSWTGLNQPQHF
- TRBJ1-2 TRBV6-6 - TGTGCCAGCAGTTACTCGACGGAGGGCCCGATTGGCTACACCTTC CASSYSTEGPIGYTF
- TRBJ2-5 TRBV5-1 TRBD2 TGCGCCAGCAGCACCAAAGCGGGGGGGCTAGAGACCCAGTACTTC CASSTKAGGLETQYF
- TRBJ1-2 TRBV28 - TGTGTCAGCAGTCGGGCTGACAGGAATAACTATGGCTACACCTTC CVSSRADRNNYGYTF
- TRBJ2-1 TRBV5-1 TRBD1 TGCGCCAGCAGCTTTGGGACAGGGGCCTGGGGATCCTACAATGAGCAGTTCTTC CASSFGTGAWGSYNEQFF
- TRBJ2-5 TRBV29-1 TRBD1 TGCAGTATACAGGGGAACAGTCGGACCCAGTACTTC CSIQGNSRTQYF
- TRBJ2-3 TRBV4-3 TRBD2 TGCGCCAGCAGCCAAGAAAGTGCGGGAGGTGTAGATACGCAGTATTTT CASSQESAGGVDTQYF
- TRBJ1-5 TRBV18 TRBD1 TGTGCCAGCTCACCTGACAGGGTCGGTCAGCCCCAGCATTTT CASSPDRVGQPQHF
- TRBJ2-7 TRBV7-6 - TGTGCCAGCAGCCGAGGGAGCTCCTACGAGCAGTACTTC CASSRGSSYEQYF
- TRBJ1-5 TRBV27 - TGTGCCAGCAGTCGATTGGGGGGTAGCAATCAGCCCCAGCATTTT CASSRLGGSNQPQHF
- TRBJ2-7 TRBV30 - TGTGCCTGGAACAGGGATAAAACCTCCTACGAGCAGTACTTC CAWNRDKTSYEQYF
- TRBJ2-1 TRBV29-1 - TGCAGCGTTGGTAAGCGCATTTACAATGAGCAGTTCTTC CSVGKRIYNEQFF
- TRBJ1-5 TRBV19 TRBD1 TGTGCCAGTAGTTTGGGACAGGATAGCAATCAGCCCCAGCATTTT CASSLGQDSNQPQHF
- TRBJ2-7 TRBV18 TRBD2 TGTGCCAGCTCACCGGGGGGGTGGACCTACGAGCAGTACTTC CASSPGGWTYEQYF
few TRBJ2-4 TRBV9 TRBD2 TGTGCCAGCAGCCCCGTGCCGACTAGCGACATTCAGTACTTC CASSPVPTSDIQYF
- TRBJ1-5 TRBV4-3 - TGCGCCAGCAGCCAATCGGGGGGGGGCTGGCCCCAGCATTTT CASSQSGGGWPQHF
- TRBJ1-4 TRBV9 - TGTGCCAGCACCGGGACACGGAATGAAAAACTGTTTTTT CASTGTRNEKLFF
- TRBJ2-2 TRBV6-5 - TGTGCCAGCAGTCCCTTTAGGCGGGTCGGGGAGCTGTTTTTT CASSPFRRVGELFF
once TRBJ1-4 TRBV10-3 - TGTGCCATCAGTGAGGCAGGGGAAAAACTGTTTTTT CAISEAGEKLFF
- TRBJ2-7 TRBV4-1 - TGCGCCAGCAGCCAAGAGCCCAGGGGTTACGAGCAGTACTTC CASSQEPRGYEQYF
few TRBJ2-7 TRBV30 TRBD2 TGTGCCTGGAGTCGGGGGGGCGACGAGCAGTACTTC CAWSRGGDEQYF
- TRBJ2-2 TRBV2 TRBD2 TGTGCCAGCAGTCGGCAGATTATAGCGGGAGATCTCACCGGGGAGCTGTTTTTT CASSRQIIAGDLTGELFF
- TRBJ1-1 TRBV2 TRBD1 TGTGCCAGCAGGGTGGGACAGCGAATGAACACTGAAGCTTTCTTT CASRVGQRMNTEAFF
- TRBJ1-2 TRBV6-6 - TGTGCCAGCAGTTACGGCAACTATGGCTACACCTTC CASSYGNYGYTF
- TRBJ2-3 TRBV5-6 TRBD2 TGTGCCAGCAGTGAACTAGCGGAGATCACAGATACGCAGTATTTT CASSELAEITDTQYF
- TRBJ1-2 TRBV11-2 - TGTGCCAGCAGCTCCACGCGGAGCTCGGGCTACACCTTC CASSSTRSSGYTF
- TRBJ2-5 TRBV7-3 TRBD2 TGTGCCAGCAGCTTAATGGCGGGGGTGGTGGAGACCCAGTACTTC CASSLMAGVVETQYF
few TRBJ2-1 TRBV15 TRBD2 TGTGCCACCAGTTCTAGGGCGGGAGGGCCCTACAATGAGCAGTTCTTC CATSSRAGGPYNEQFF
- TRBJ1-6 TRBV18 - TGTGCCAGCTCACCGAATTCAGGGGTAAATAATTCACCCCTCCACTTT CASSPNSGVNNSPLHF
- TRBJ2-7 TRBV28 - TGTGCCAGCAGCCCAGGGTCCCTGTACGAGCAGTACTTC CASSPGSLYEQYF
once TRBJ2-1 TRBV7-9 TRBD2 TGTGCCAGCAAAGCGGGGAGCCATGAGCAGTTCTTC CASKAGSHEQFF
- TRBJ1-1 TRBV18 - TGTGCCAGCTCACCACCGGGATTTGGGGCCTTGAACACTGAAGCTTTCTTT CASSPPGFGALNTEAFF
- TRBJ1-3 TRBV6-1 - TGTGCCAGCAGATGGACACTCGATCCTGGAAACACCATATATTTT CASRWTLDPGNTIYF
- TRBJ2-7 TRBV6-1 - TGTGCCAGCAGTTCCCGGGACAAGGGGTTCTACGAGCAGTACTTC CASSSRDKGFYEQYF
- TRBJ2-3 TRBV7-9 TRBD2 TGTGCCAGCAGCTTACGGGGGGGAGGCACAGATACGCAGTATTTT CASSLRGGGTDTQYF
- TRBJ2-1 TRBV27 - TGTGCCAGCAGTTTAGCGGATGAGCAGTTCTTC CASSLADEQFF